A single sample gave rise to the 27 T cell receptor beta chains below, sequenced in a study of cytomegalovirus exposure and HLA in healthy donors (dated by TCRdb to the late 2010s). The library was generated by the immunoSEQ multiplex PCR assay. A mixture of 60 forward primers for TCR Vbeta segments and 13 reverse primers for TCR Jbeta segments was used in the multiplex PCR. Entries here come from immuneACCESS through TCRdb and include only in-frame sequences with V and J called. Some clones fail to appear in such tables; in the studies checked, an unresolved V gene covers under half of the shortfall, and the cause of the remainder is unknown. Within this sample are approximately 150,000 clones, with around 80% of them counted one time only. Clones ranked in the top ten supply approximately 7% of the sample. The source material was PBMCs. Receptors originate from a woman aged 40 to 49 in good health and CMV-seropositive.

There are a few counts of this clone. The CDR3, as DNA: TGTGCCAGCAGTTTAGGAGGTTTAGGTTCACCCCTCCACTTT. Amino acids: CASSLGGLGSPLHF. The chain uses TRBV28 and TRBJ1-6; D call uncertain. V was clipped by 2 bases and J by 9 bases, with 11 bases between them. The CDR3 covers 14 residues. CDR1 and CDR2 from the germline V gene are MDHEN and SYDVKM.

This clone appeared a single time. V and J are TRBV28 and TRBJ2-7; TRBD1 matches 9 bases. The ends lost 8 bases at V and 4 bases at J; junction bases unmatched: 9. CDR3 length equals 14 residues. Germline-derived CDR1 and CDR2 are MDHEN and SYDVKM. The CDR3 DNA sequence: TGTGCCAGCGAGGAGGGGACAGGGTCGTACGAGCAGTACTTC. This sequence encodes CASEEGTGSYEQYF. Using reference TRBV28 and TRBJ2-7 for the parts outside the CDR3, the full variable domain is DVKVTQSSRYLVKRTGEKVFLECVQDMDHENMFWYRQDPGLGLRLIYFSYDVKMKEKGDIPEGYSVSREKKERFSLILESASTNQTSMYLCASEEGTGSYEQYFGPGTRLTVT.

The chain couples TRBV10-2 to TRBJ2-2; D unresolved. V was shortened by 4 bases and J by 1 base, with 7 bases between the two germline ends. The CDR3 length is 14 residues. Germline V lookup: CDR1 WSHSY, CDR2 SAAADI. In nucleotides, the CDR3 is TGCGCCAGCAGTGTACAGCAGAACACCGGGGAGCTGTTTTTT. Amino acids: CASSVQQNTGELFF.

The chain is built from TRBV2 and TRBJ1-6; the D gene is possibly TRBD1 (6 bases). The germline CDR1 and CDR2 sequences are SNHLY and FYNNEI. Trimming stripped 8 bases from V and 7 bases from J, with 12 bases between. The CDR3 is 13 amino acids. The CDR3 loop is CASGTLTNSPLHF. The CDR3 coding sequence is TGTGCCAGCGGGACACTCACCAATTCACCCCTCCACTTT.

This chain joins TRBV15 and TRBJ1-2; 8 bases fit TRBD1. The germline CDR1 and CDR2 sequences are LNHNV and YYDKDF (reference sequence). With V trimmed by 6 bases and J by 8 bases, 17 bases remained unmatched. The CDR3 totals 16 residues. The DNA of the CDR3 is TGTGCCACCAGTCCCCCAGCGGGCAGGGGGCGAGAGGGCTACACCTTC. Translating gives CATSPPAGRGREGYTF.

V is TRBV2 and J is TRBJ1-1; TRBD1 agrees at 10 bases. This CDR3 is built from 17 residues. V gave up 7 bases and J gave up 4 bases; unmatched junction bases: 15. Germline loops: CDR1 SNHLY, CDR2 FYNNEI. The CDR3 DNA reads TGTGCCAGCACACGGATGGGGACAGGGGCATTGGCCACTGAAGCTTTCTTT. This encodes CASTRMGTGALATEAFF.

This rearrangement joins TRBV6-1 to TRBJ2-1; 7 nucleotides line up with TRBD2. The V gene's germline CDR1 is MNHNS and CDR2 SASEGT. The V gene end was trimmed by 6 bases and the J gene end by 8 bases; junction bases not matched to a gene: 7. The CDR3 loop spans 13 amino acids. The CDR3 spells CASSPMGGDEQFF. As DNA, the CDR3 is TGTGCCAGCAGCCCGATGGGGGGGGATGAGCAGTTCTTC.

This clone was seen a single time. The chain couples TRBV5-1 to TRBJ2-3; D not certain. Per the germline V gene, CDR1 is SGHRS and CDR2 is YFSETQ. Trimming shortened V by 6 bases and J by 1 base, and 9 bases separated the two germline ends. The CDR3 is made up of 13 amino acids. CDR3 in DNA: TGCGCCAGCACGGCCCAGGGCACAGATACGCAGTATTTT. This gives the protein CASTAQGTDTQYF.

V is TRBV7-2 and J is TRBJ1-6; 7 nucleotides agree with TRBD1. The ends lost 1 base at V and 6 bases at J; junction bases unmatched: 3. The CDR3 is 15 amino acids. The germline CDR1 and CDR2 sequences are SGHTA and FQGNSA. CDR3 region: CASSLDQGVNSPLHF. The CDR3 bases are TGTGCCAGCAGCTTAGATCAGGGGGTTAATTCACCCCTCCACTTT. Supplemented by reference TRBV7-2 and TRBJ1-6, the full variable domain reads GAGVSQSPSNKVTEKGKDVELRCDPISGHTALYWYRQSLGQGLEFLIYFQGNSAPDKSGLPSDRFSAERTGGSVSTLTIQRTQQEDSAVYLCASSLDQGVNSPLHFGNGTRLTVT.

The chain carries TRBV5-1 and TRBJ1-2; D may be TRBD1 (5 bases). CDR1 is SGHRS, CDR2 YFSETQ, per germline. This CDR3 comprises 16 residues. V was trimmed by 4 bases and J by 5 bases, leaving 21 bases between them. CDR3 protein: CASSLTEGRHIYGYTF. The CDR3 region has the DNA TGCGCCAGCAGCCTCACGGAGGGGCGCCACATTTATGGCTACACCTTC.

In DNA, the CDR3 is TGTGCCAGCAGTGAAGGGGGAGGCAATCAGCCCCAGCATTTT. It yields the protein CASSEGGGNQPQHF. The chain employs TRBV6-1 and TRBJ1-5; D remains unclear. The V gene's germline CDR1 is MNHNS and CDR2 SASEGT. V lost 1 base and J lost 2, with 6 bases in between. The CDR3 consists of 14 residues.

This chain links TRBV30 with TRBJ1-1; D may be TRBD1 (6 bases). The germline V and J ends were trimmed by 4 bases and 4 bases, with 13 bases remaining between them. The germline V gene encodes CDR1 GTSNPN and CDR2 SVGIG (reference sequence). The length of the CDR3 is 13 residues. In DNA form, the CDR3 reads TGTGCCTGGAAGCTACAGGGTGGCACTGAAGCTTTCTTT. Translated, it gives CAWKLQGGTEAFF.

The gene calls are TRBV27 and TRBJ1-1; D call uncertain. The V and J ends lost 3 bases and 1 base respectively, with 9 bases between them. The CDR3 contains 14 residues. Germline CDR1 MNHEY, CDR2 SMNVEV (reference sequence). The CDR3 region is CASSFNTWNTEAFF. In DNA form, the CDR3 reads TGTGCCAGCAGTTTTAACACCTGGAACACTGAAGCTTTCTTT.

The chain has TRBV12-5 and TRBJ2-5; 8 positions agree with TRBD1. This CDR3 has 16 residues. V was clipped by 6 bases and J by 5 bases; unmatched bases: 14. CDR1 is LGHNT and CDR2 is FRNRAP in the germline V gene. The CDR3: CASGAQLTDRVETQYF. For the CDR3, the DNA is TGTGCTAGTGGCGCACAACTAACGGACAGGGTGGAGACCCAGTACTTC.

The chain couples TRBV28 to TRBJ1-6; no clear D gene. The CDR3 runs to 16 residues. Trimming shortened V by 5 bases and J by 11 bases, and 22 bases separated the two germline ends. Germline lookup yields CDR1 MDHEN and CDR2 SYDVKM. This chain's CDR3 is CASSAVFGSPTAPLHF. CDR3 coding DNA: TGTGCCAGCAGTGCTGTGTTCGGGTCTCCGACGGCACCCCTCCACTTT. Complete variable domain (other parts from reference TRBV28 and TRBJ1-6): DVKVTQSSRYLVKRTGEKVFLECVQDMDHENMFWYRQDPGLGLRLIYFSYDVKMKEKGDIPEGYSVSREKKERFSLILESASTNQTSMYLCASSAVFGSPTAPLHFGNGTRLTVT.

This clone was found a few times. The DNA of the CDR3 is TGTGCCAGCAGTTCCTCCGGGGGGGCCAGGAATGAGCAGTTCTTC. Amino acid sequence: CASSSSGGARNEQFF. The chain joins TRBV28 to TRBJ2-1; 8 nucleotides line up with TRBD2. Germline CDR1 and CDR2: MDHEN and SYDVKM. The CDR3 has 15 residues. The J segment lost 7 bases and the V segment lost 4 bases, leaving 9 bases of the junction unmatched.

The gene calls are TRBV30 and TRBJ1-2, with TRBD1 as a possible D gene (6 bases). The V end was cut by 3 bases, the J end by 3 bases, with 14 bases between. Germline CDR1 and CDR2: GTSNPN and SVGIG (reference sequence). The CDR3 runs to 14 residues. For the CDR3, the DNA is TGTGCCTGGAGCTTACAGGGAATGGACTATGGCTACACCTTC. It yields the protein CAWSLQGMDYGYTF.

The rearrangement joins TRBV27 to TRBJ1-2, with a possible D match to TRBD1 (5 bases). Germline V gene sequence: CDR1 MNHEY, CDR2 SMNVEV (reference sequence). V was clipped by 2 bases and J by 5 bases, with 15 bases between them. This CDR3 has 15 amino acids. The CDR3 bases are TGTGCCAGCAGTTTAACAGGCAGGGTAGGGTATGGCTACACCTTC. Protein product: CASSLTGRVGYGYTF.

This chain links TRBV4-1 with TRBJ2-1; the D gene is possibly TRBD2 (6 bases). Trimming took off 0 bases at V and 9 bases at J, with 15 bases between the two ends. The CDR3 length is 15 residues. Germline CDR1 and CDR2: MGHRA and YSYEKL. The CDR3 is CASSQERLEYVEQFF. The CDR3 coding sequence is TGCGCCAGCAGCCAAGAGCGACTAGAGTACGTTGAGCAGTTCTTC.

The CDR3 DNA reads TGTGCCAGCAGCTTGGGGGACTCCCGGGAGTTCTTC. Its translation is CASSLGDSREFF. The genes are TRBV7-8 and TRBJ2-1, with D possibly TRBD2 on 6 matching bases. Trimming removed 3 bases at V and 14 bases at J, with 14 bases between. The CDR3 sequence is 12 residues long. CDR1 is SGHVS, CDR2 FQNEAQ, per germline.

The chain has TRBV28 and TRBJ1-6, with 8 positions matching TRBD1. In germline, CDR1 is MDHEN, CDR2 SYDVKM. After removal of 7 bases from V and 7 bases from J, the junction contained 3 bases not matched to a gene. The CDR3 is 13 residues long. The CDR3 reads CASMDRENSPLHF. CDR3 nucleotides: TGTGCCAGCATGGACAGGGAAAATTCACCCCTCCACTTT.

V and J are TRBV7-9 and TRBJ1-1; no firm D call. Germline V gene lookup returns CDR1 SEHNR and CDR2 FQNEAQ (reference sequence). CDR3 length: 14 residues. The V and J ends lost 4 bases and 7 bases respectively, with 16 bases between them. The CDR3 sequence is CASSYPPAGNEAFF. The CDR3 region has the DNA TGTGCCAGCAGCTACCCCCCGGCGGGTAATGAAGCTTTCTTT.

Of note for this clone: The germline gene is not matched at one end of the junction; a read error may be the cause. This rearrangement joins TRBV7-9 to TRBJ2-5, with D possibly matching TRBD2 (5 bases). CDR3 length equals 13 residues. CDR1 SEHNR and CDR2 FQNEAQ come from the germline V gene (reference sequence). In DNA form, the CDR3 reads TGTTCCAGCAGCTTAGTCGGTAACGCGGGCCAGTACTTC. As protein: CSSSLVGNAGQYF. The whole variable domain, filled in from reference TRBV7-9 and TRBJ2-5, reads DTGVSQNPRHKITKRGQNVTFRCDPISEHNRLYWYRQTLGQGPEFLTYFQNEAQLEKSRLLSDRFSAERPKGSFSTLEIQRTEQGDSAMYLCSSSLVGNAGQYFGPGTRLLVL.

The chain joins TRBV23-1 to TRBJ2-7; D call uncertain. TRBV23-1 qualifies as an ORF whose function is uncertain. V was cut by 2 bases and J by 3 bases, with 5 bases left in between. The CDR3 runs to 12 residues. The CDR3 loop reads CASSQKYYEQYF. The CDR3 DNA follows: TGCGCCAGCAGTCAAAAATACTACGAGCAGTACTTC.

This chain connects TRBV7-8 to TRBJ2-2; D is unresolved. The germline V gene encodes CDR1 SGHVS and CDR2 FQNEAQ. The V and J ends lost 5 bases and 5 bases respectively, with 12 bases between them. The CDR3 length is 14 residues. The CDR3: CASSQRDGTGELFF. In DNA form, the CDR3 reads TGTGCCAGCAGCCAGCGTGACGGAACCGGGGAGCTGTTTTTT.

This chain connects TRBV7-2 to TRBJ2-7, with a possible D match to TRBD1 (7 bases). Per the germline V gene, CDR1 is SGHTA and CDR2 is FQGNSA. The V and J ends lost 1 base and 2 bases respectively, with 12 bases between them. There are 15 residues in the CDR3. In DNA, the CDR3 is TGTGCCAGCAGCTTAGTCCCAGGGGGGACCTACGAGCAGTACTTC. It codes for CASSLVPGGTYEQYF.

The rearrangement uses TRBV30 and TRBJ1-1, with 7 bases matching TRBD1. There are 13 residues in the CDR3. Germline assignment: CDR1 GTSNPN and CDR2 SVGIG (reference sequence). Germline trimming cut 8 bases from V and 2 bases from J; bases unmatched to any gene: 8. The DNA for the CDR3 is TGTGCCCAGTCTACAGGGGTTAACACTGAAGCTTTCTTT. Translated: CAQSTGVNTEAFF.